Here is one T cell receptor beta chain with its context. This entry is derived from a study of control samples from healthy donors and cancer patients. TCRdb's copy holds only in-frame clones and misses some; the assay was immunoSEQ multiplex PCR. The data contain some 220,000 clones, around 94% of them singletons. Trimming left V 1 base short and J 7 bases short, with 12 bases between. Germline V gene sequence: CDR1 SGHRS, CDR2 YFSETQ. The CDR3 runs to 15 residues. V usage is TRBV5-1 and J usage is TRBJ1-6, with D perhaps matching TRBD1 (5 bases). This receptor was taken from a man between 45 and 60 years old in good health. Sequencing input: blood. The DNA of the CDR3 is TGCGCCAGCAGCTTGTCCGGGGGGGGGAATTCACCCCTCCACTTT. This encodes CASSLSGGGNSPLHF.